Many counts were recorded for the clone carrying this TCR beta chain. What it binds is not known. The PCR made use of 60 Vbeta and 13 Jbeta primers. Some clones are missing from TCRdb's copy, which holds only in-frame ones; the method was immunoSEQ multiplex PCR. The table has over 100,000 clones, 75% to 80% seen once; the top ten hold 5% to 6.5%. The data were obtained in a study of cytomegalovirus exposure and HLA in healthy donors. Overall study: The Caucasian-associated ancestry cluster held over 65% of roughly 400 genotyped donors.

The trim removed 0 bases at V and 9 bases at J, leaving 9 bases unmatched. The CDR3 is 16 amino acids. Germline V gene lookup returns CDR1 MRHNA and CDR2 SNTAGT. Study-level findings and limits: In a later analysis, at a false discovery rate of 0.05, about 17,000 TCR beta sequences matched HLA alleles.

The specimen sequenced was PBMCs. The sequence was collected from a man aged 55 to 70 in good health and CMV-seropositive. The chain has TRBV6-4 and TRBJ2-1, with 9 bases aligning to TRBD1. CDR3 DNA sequence: TGTGCCAGCAGTGACTCTTTGGACAGGGGTAGCAGTGAGCAGTTCTTC. Protein: CASSDSLDRGSSEQFF.